This is a list of T cell receptor beta chains from one sample in a study of T cell responses to AZD1222 COVID-19 vaccine. The method was immunoSEQ multiplex PCR; TCRdb's version includes in-frame clones alone and lacks a portion of them. Of about 120,000 clones listed, 80% to 90% are singletons. The source was peripheral blood, collected on day 0 of AZD1222 vaccination. The receptors stem from an adult in good health. Both conserved end residues are part of each CDR3. A D gene is named only where the DNA matches it firmly. Size is stated for part of the rows, as once, few or many counts, or as a class when the clone is expanded.

>NA|TRBV30|TRBJ1-5|NA
CAWSEAGQPQHF
TGTGCCTGGAGTGAGGCTGGGCAGCCCCAGCATTTT
>NA|TRBV5-1|TRBJ2-7|TRBD2
CASSLGGAESYEQYF
TGCGCCAGCTCACTCGGGGGGGCGGAATCCTACGAGCAGTACTTC
>NA|TRBV11-2|TRBJ2-7|NA
CASSYPPPEQYF
TGTGCCAGCAGTTATCCGCCCCCCGAGCAGTACTTC
>NA|TRBV6-5|TRBJ2-7|NA
CASSYTEGGSYEQYF
TGTGCCAGCAGTTACACGGAGGGAGGCTCCTACGAGCAGTACTTC
>few|TRBV3-1/TRBV3-2|TRBJ1-4|NA
CASSQDREKLFF
TGTGCCAGCAGCCAAGATCGGGAAAAACTGTTTTTT
>NA|TRBV28|TRBJ1-2|NA
CASSNRFYGYTF
TGTGCCAGCAGTAACAGATTCTATGGCTACACCTTC
>NA|TRBV28|TRBJ2-7|TRBD2
CASSPAGAGGRQYF
TGTGCCAGCAGCCCAGCGGGGGCGGGGGGTAGGCAGTACTTC
>NA|TRBV28|TRBJ2-7|TRBD1
CASRTGTAIYEQYF
TGTGCCAGCAGAACCGGGACAGCAATTTACGAGCAGTACTTC
>NA|TRBV3-1/TRBV3-2|TRBJ2-1|TRBD2
CASSQGLANEQFF
TGTGCCAGCAGCCAGGGACTAGCCAATGAGCAGTTCTTC
>NA|TRBV27|TRBJ1-1|NA
CASSLWWGNTEAFF
TGTGCCAGCAGTTTATGGTGGGGGAACACTGAAGCTTTCTTT
>NA|TRBV5-1|TRBJ1-1|TRBD1
CASSSAGGYTEAFF
TGCGCCAGCAGCTCGGCAGGGGGCTACACTGAAGCTTTCTTT
>NA|TRBV19|TRBJ1-1|NA
CASSIASANTEAFF
TGTGCCAGTAGTATAGCTAGCGCGAACACTGAAGCTTTCTTT
>NA|TRBV18|TRBJ1-4|NA
CASSPPHPSGEKLFF
TGTGCCAGCTCACCACCTCACCCATCGGGTGAAAAACTGTTTTTT
>NA|TRBV28|TRBJ2-7|NA
CASSFGATQGEQYF
TGTGCCAGCAGTTTCGGGGCTACCCAGGGAGAGCAGTACTTC
>once|TRBV18|TRBJ1-3|NA
CASSPEVHTIYF
TGTGCCAGCTCACCAGAGGTGCACACCATATATTTT
>NA|TRBV6-2/TRBV6-3|TRBJ1-5|TRBD1
CASSTLDRAFNQPQHF
TGTGCCAGCAGTACGTTGGACAGGGCCTTCAATCAGCCCCAGCATTTT
>once|TRBV9|TRBJ1-2|TRBD1
CASSAQTGSGMAYGYTF
TGTGCCAGCAGCGCTCAGACAGGGTCTGGTATGGCCTATGGCTACACCTTC
>NA|TRBV2|TRBJ2-7|TRBD1
CASKGQGFVTYEQYF
TGTGCCAGCAAGGGACAGGGCTTCGTTACCTACGAGCAGTACTTC
>NA|TRBV12-3/TRBV12-4|TRBJ2-7|TRBD2
CASRTSLLGEQYF
TGTGCCAGCAGGACTAGCCTCCTAGGGGAGCAGTACTTC
>NA|TRBV19|TRBJ2-7|TRBD1
CASSIGTGTYEQYF
TGTGCCAGTAGTATCGGGACAGGGACTTACGAGCAGTACTTC
>once|TRBV9|TRBJ1-2|NA
CASSVGQSNYGYTF
TGTGCCAGCAGCGTAGGACAGTCTAACTATGGCTACACCTTC
>few|TRBV18|TRBJ2-1|NA
CASSPKGNEQFF
TGTGCCAGCTCCCCCAAGGGCAATGAGCAGTTCTTC
>once|TRBV18|TRBJ2-7|NA
CASSRTGSSGRYEQYF
TGTGCCAGCTCACGGACGGGGTCGTCGGGGCGCTACGAGCAGTACTTC
>once|TRBV18|TRBJ1-1|NA
CASSPLNPGDTEAFF
TGTGCCAGCTCACCCCTCAACCCGGGGGACACTGAAGCTTTCTTT
>NA|TRBV25-1|TRBJ2-7|TRBD1
CASRRQGLDEQYF
TGTGCCAGCCGCCGACAGGGATTGGACGAGCAGTACTTC
>few|TRBV29-1|TRBJ2-5|NA
CSVVLETQYF
TGCAGCGTTGTTTTAGAGACCCAGTACTTC
>NA|TRBV11-3|TRBJ1-4|NA
CASSLDPPPGDEKLFF
TGTGCCAGCAGCTTAGACCCCCCTCCAGGGGATGAAAAACTGTTTTTT
>NA|TRBV30|TRBJ1-3|NA
CAWSGQGFIGNTIYF
TGTGCCTGGAGTGGCCAGGGGTTTATTGGAAACACCATATATTTT
>NA|TRBV7-9|TRBJ2-7|TRBD1
CASSQTGVNIVGSYEQYF
TGTGCCAGCAGCCAGACAGGGGTTAATATTGTAGGATCCTACGAGCAGTACTTC
>NA|TRBV28|TRBJ2-7|NA
CASSIAPYEQYF
TGTGCCAGCAGCATAGCACCGTACGAGCAGTACTTC
>NA|TRBV3-1/TRBV3-2|TRBJ2-2|TRBD2
CASSQEGRGSMNTGELFF
TGTGCCAGCAGCCAAGAAGGGAGGGGAAGCATGAACACCGGGGAGCTGTTTTTT
>NA|TRBV7-2|TRBJ1-2|TRBD1
CASSSRPGQVYGYTF
TGTGCCAGCAGCTCGAGGCCGGGACAGGTCTATGGCTACACCTTC
>NA|TRBV10-3|TRBJ2-3|TRBD1
CAIRQTGATDTQYF
TGTGCCATCAGACAGACAGGGGCCACAGATACGCAGTATTTT
>NA|TRBV11-2|TRBJ2-1|NA
CASSLGDRQHNEQFF
TGTGCCAGCAGCTTAGGAGATCGACAGCACAATGAGCAGTTCTTC
>NA|TRBV30|TRBJ1-5|TRBD1
CACGQGRSNQPQHF
TGTGCCTGTGGACAGGGGCGTAGCAATCAGCCCCAGCATTTT
>NA|TRBV5-1|TRBJ1-6|NA
CASSERGSSYNSPLHF
TGCGCCAGCAGCGAACGAGGAAGCTCCTATAATTCACCCCTCCACTTT
>NA|TRBV9|TRBJ2-7|TRBD2
CASSPSGSLYEQYF
TGTGCCAGCAGTCCTAGCGGGAGTTTGTACGAGCAGTACTTC
>NA|TRBV28|TRBJ1-2|NA
CASSFADYGYTF
TGTGCCAGCAGTTTTGCCGACTATGGCTACACCTTC
>once|TRBV5-4|TRBJ2-3|NA
CASSLARGATDTQYF
TGTGCCAGCAGCTTGGCCCGGGGGGCTACAGATACGCAGTATTTT
>NA|TRBV24-1|TRBJ2-3|TRBD2
CATSGQTSGKADTQYF
TGTGCCACCAGTGGACAAACTAGCGGGAAGGCAGATACGCAGTATTTT
>NA|TRBV5-4|TRBJ1-1|NA
CASSLDSVNTEAFF
TGTGCCAGCAGCTTGGATTCCGTGAACACTGAAGCTTTCTTT
>once|TRBV19|TRBJ2-7|NA
CASSPTQTGYEQYF
TGTGCCAGTAGCCCGACCCAGACTGGCTACGAGCAGTACTTC
>NA|TRBV30|TRBJ1-1|NA
CAWSGQINTEAFF
TGTGCCTGGAGTGGACAGATAAACACTGAAGCTTTCTTT
>NA|TRBV6-6|TRBJ2-7|TRBD2
CASSPNLAVSSYEQYF
TGTGCCAGCAGCCCCAATCTAGCGGTGAGCTCCTACGAGCAGTACTTC
>NA|TRBV3-1/TRBV3-2|TRBJ2-1|NA
CASSPGGAGTRHEQFF
TGTGCCAGCAGCCCCGGAGGGGCGGGGACGCGCCATGAGCAGTTCTTC
>NA|TRBV3-1/TRBV3-2|TRBJ2-7|TRBD2
CASSLAGSIVYEQYF
TGTGCCAGCAGCCTAGCGGGTTCAATTGTCTACGAGCAGTACTTC
>NA|TRBV5-6|TRBJ1-1|TRBD1
CASSLSGTDKEAFF
TGTGCCAGCAGCCTCTCCGGGACAGATAAAGAAGCTTTCTTT
>NA|TRBV18|TRBJ1-6|NA
CASSPLEASTYNSPLHF
TGTGCCAGCTCACCACTTGAGGCTTCGACCTATAATTCACCCCTCCACTTT
>NA|TRBV12-2|TRBJ2-3|NA
CASRLRLAGEVAQYF
TGTGCAAGTCGCTTAAGGCTAGCGGGAGAAGTGGCGCAGTATTTT
>NA|TRBV19|TRBJ2-3|NA
CASSIPKRPTDTQYF
TGTGCCAGTAGTATTCCCAAGAGACCCACAGATACGCAGTATTTT
>NA|TRBV2|TRBJ1-2|NA
CASSERYGYTF
TGTGCCAGCAGTGAAAGGTATGGCTACACCTTC
>NA|TRBV12-3/TRBV12-4|TRBJ1-5|NA
CASTRSNQPQHF
TGTGCCAGCACCAGGAGCAATCAGCCCCAGCATTTT